This T cell receptor beta chain was captured by sequencing in a study of T-cell reconstitution after alpha-beta-depleted transplantation in children. General study results and limits: Some patients' high day-60 TCRbeta diversity was traced to surviving recipient T cells and thymic progenitors. Newly produced T cells mostly provided counts and TCRbeta diversity after one year, as hyperexpanded clones declined. There were reportedly several hundred expanded graft clones from which alpha-beta T cells came about two months after transplant.

As concerns this clonotype: As yet, its antigen is unknown.

Trimming left V 2 bases short and J 6 bases short, with 16 bases between. Germline V gene lookup returns CDR1 MGHRA and CDR2 YSYEKL. The CDR3 contains 15 residues. Unique molecular identifiers were incorporated into the prepared TCRbeta library. TCRdb reanalysed the PCR reads using MiXCR and keeps one entry per CDR3 protein. The profile shows about 980,000 distinct CDR3 sequences, around 30% of them singletons. The chain recombines TRBV4-1 with TRBJ1-2; D is undetermined. The source of this sequence is a boy under two years old who had a stem cell transplant for SCID, so the T cells may come from the graft donor. The starting material was PBMCs, mostly from graft donor cells, obtained 360 days after TCRalphabeta/CD19-depleted stem cell transplant. In DNA form, the CDR3 reads TGCGCCAGCAGCCAACCGGGCCTCAAAACCAATGGCTACACCTTC. This gives the protein CASSQPGLKTNGYTF.